This T cell receptor (beta chain) was recorded in a study of Graves' ophthalmopathy and Graves' hyperthyroidism. CDR3 regions of TCR beta were amplified from RNA transcripts. First-round RT-PCR relied on HTBI primers, and a second-round multiplex PCR came next. TCRdb re-derived calls from the multiplex PCR reads in MiXCR, one entry per CDR3 protein. The sample records roughly 400,000 distinct CDR3 sequences, 15% being singletons. V shed 0 bases, J shed 2 bases, and the junction held 4 bases outside the gene matches. CDR3 size: 18 residues. Germline CDR1 SGHRS, CDR2 YFSETQ. The chain is built from TRBV5-1 and TRBJ2-5; 16 positions agree with TRBD2. This TCR was sampled from a woman between 18 and 29 years old with stable Graves' hyperthyroidism. Specimen: peripheral blood. CDR3 DNA: TGCGCCAGCAGCTTGGCCCCGGGACTAGCGGGGGGGCAAGAGACCCAGTACTTC. It translates to CASSLAPGLAGGQETQYF. Full variable domain (outside the CDR3, taken from reference TRBV5-1 and TRBJ2-5): KAGVTQTPRYLIKTRGQQVTLSCSPISGHRSVSWYQQTPGQGLQFLFEYFSETQRNKGNFPGRFSGRQFSNSRSEMNVSTLELGDSALYLCASSLAPGLAGGQETQYFGPGTRLLVL.